This T cell receptor (beta chain) originates from a study of cytomegalovirus exposure and HLA in healthy donors. Study-wide results and caveats: Altogether, around 160 TCR beta chains were recorded as cytomegalovirus-associated.

Trimming removed 5 bases at V and 4 bases at J, with 12 bases between. This CDR3 comprises 14 residues. CDR1 SEHNR and CDR2 FQNEAQ come from the germline V gene (reference sequence). The PCR contained 60 Vbeta and 13 Jbeta primers. The assay was immunoSEQ multiplex PCR, and TCRdb's table has in-frame clones only and misses some. The sample has approximately 90,000 clones; 60% to 70% are singletons. In regard to this clone: Its antigen is still unknown.

The origin of this receptor is a woman in her 30s in good health and CMV-seronegative. The chain couples TRBV7-9 to TRBJ1-5; tentative D call: TRBD1 (6 bases). Input material: PBMCs. CDR3 DNA sequence: TGTGCCAGCAGCAGTGGGCAGGGGAATCAGCCCCAGCATTTT. Translated, it gives CASSSGQGNQPQHF.